This TCR beta chain was profiled in a study of preoperative IRX-2 immunotherapy in early breast cancer (dated by TCRdb to the late 2010s). The treatment or condition label here, explained by the study, means: preoperative locoregional IRX-2 cytokine immunotherapy. The samples were obtained from a phase Ib study that tested preoperative, locoregional IRX-2 cytokine immunotherapy meant to prime immune responses. The donors were early-stage breast cancer patients who were given IRX-2 prior to surgery. Library prep was done by the immunoSEQ multiplex PCR assay. TCRdb obtained this table from immuneACCESS and retained in-frame rearrangements with V and J assigned. These tables miss some clones; where compared with another copy, unresolved V genes account for less than half of the shortfall, and the remainder is unexplained. This sample is represented by tens of thousands of clones; roughly four fifths of them were singletons. The top ten hold approximately 1.5% of the sample.

Points on this clone: Its antigen is not yet known. Per-base qualities were not stored, and no clone one base away is much larger.

Specimen: lymph node tissue, collected after IRX-2 immunotherapy. The sequence was obtained from a human donor with breast cancer.

The DNA sequence is TGTGCCAGCAGCGGTCAGGGGGCCGGGACCTACGAGCAGTACTTC. Protein translation: CASSGQGAGTYEQYF. Recombination joined TRBV11-3 with TRBJ2-7; a stretch of 8 junction bases matches TRBD1. Based on the germline V gene, the CDR1 and CDR2 sequences are SGHNT and YENEEA. The CDR3 sequence holds 15 residues, the cysteine and phenylalanine included. Here the CDR3 DNA is all that survives: 45 bases in frame from base 1. From V the trimming removes 5 bases and from J it removes 2 bases, while the gene matches leave 8 bases of the junction unaccounted for. Full variable domain (CDR3 extended with the reference TRBV11-3 and TRBJ2-7 proteins): EAGVVQSPRYKIIEKKQPVAFWCNPISGHNTLYWYLQNLGQGPELLIRYENEEAVDDSQLPKDRFSAERLKGVDSTLKIQPAELGDSAVYLCASSGQGAGTYEQYFGPGTRLTVT.